Each of the 5 T cell receptor beta chains below was sequenced from the same sample in a study of blood T cell repertoires in COVID-19. The repertoire was sequenced with immunoSEQ multiplex PCR; TCRdb's copy has only in-frame clones and lacks some. The table shows under 250,000 clones, with approximately 86% occurring only once. The sequenced sample was peripheral blood. These receptors were collected from a man aged 80 or over with acute or convalescent COVID-19.

This sequence joins TRBV7-2 and TRBJ1-2, with 9 bases that match TRBD1. Germline values: CDR1 SGHTA, CDR2 FQGNSA. With V trimmed by 1 base and J by 6 bases, 6 bases remained unmatched. This CDR3 comprises 15 residues. As DNA, the CDR3 is TGTGCCAGCAGCTTAGGCCCGGGACAGGGCGATGGCTACACCTTC. Translating gives CASSLGPGQGDGYTF. Full variable domain (remainder filled in from reference TRBV7-2 and TRBJ1-2): GAGVSQSPSNKVTEKGKDVELRCDPISGHTALYWYRQSLGQGLEFLIYFQGNSAPDKSGLPSDRFSAERTGGSVSTLTIQRTQQEDSAVYLCASSLGPGQGDGYTFGSGTRLTVV.

V and J are TRBV5-1 and TRBJ2-4; TRBD2 matches 8 bases. Germline CDR1 and CDR2: SGHRS and YFSETQ. The CDR3 sequence is 14 residues long. Losses at the gene ends were 0 bases for V and 13 bases for J; bases not matched to a gene: 9. The CDR3 DNA is TGCGCCAGCAGCTTGGTGGAAGCGGGGGAGCCCCAGTACTTC. It codes for CASSLVEAGEPQYF.

The rearrangement uses TRBV5-5 and TRBJ1-1, with TRBD1 identical over 7 bases. V was pared by 2 bases and J by 5 bases, with 6 bases of the junction left unmatched. This CDR3 region has 14 residues. Per germline, CDR1 SGHKS and CDR2 YYEKEE (reference sequence). The CDR3 protein is CASSFMQGVTEAFF. The CDR3 DNA reads as TGTGCCAGCAGCTTTATGCAGGGGGTTACTGAAGCTTTCTTT.

The chain has TRBV12-3 or TRBV12-4 and TRBJ1-2; 7 nucleotides match TRBD1. V gave up 1 base and J gave up 8 bases; unmatched junction bases: 4. The CDR3 spans 13 residues. The CDR3 sequence: CASSLEGGTGYTF. The CDR3 DNA sequence: TGTGCCAGCAGTTTAGAAGGGGGCACCGGCTACACCTTC.

The CDR3 coding sequence is TGTGCCAGCAGCTCCAGGCGGGGAGCTAACTATGGCTACACCTTC. Its protein product is CASSSRRGANYGYTF. This sequence joins TRBV7-3 and TRBJ1-2; D remains unclear. This CDR3 is built from 15 residues. The V gene lost 4 bases and the J gene lost 0 bases, with 12 bases spanning the gap. Germline V gives CDR1 SGHTA, CDR2 FQGTGA.